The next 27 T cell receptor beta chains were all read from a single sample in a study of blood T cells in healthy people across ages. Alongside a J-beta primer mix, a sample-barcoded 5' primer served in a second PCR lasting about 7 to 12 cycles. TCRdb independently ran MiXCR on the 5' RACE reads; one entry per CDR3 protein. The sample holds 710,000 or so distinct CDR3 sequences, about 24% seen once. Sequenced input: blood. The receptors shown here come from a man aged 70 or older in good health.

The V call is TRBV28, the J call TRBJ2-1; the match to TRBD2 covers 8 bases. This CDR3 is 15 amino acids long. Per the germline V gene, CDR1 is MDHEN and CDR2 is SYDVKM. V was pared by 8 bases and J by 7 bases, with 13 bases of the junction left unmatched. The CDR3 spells CASVFSGSPLNEQFF. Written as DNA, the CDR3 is TGTGCCAGCGTTTTCAGCGGGAGCCCTTTAAATGAGCAGTTCTTC.

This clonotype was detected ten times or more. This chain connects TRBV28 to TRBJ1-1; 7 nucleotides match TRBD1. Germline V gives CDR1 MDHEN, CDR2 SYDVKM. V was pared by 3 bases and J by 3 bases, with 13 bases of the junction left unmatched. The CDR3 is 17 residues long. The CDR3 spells CASSLRQGPPWDTEAFF. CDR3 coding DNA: TGTGCCAGCAGTTTGAGACAGGGACCTCCATGGGACACTGAAGCTTTCTTT.

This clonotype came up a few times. As DNA, the CDR3 is TGCAGCGTTGCTGAGGCAGGCCAAGAGACCCAGTACTTC. It is translated as CSVAEAGQETQYF. This rearrangement joins TRBV29-1 to TRBJ2-5; D gene uncertain. CDR3 size: 13 residues. Germline-derived CDR1 and CDR2 are SQVTM and ANQGSEA. V lost 4 bases to trimming and J lost 1 base, with 10 bases between them.

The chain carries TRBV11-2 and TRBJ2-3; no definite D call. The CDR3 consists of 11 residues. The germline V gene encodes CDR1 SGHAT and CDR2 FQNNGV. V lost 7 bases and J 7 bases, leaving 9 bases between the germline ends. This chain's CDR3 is CASTMGYTQYF. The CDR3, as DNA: TGTGCCAGCACCATGGGCTATACGCAGTATTTT.

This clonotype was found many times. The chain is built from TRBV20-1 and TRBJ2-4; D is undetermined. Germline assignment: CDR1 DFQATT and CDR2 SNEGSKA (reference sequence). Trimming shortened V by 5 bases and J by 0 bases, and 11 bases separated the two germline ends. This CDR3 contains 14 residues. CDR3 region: CSASPQLAKNIQYF. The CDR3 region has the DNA TGCAGTGCTTCCCCACAGCTAGCCAAAAACATTCAGTACTTC.

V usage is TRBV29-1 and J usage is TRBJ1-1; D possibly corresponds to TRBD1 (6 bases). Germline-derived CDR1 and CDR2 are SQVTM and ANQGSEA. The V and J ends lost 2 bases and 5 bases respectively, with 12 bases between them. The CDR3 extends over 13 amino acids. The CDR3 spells CSVEKNRETEAFF. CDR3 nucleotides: TGCAGCGTTGAAAAGAACAGGGAGACTGAAGCTTTCTTT.

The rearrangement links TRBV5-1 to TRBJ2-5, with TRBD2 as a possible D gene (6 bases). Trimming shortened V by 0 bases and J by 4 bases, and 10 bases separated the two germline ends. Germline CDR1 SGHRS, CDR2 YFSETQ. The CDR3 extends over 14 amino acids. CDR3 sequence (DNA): TGCGCCAGCAGCTTGGCCGGGACTTTAGAGACCCAGTACTTC. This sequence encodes CASSLAGTLETQYF.

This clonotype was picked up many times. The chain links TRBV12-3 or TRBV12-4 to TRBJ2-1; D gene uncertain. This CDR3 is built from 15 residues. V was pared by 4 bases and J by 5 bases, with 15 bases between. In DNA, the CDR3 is TGTGCCAGCAGTTATATAGGACCTGGGGACAATGAGCAGTTCTTC. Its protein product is CASSYIGPGDNEQFF.

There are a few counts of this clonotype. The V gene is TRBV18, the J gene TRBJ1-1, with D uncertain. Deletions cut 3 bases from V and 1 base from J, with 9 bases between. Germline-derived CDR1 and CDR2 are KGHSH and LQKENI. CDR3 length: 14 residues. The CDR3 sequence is CASSPIFQNTEAFF. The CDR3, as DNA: TGTGCCAGCTCACCCATTTTCCAGAACACTGAAGCTTTCTTT.

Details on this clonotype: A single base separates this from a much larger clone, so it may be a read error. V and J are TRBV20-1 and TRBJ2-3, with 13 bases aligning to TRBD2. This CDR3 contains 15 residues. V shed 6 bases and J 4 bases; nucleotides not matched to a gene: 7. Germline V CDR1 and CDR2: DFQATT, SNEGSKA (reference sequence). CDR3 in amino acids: CSATGLAGRADTQYF. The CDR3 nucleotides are TGCAGTGCGACGGGACTAGCGGGGCGCGCAGATACGCAGTATTTT.

CDR3 region: CASRLAGGLETQYF. Here the CDR3 DNA reads TGTGCCAGCAGACTAGCGGGGGGGCTAGAGACCCAGTACTTC. The chain recombines TRBV6-2 or TRBV6-3 with TRBJ2-5, with 13 bases fitting TRBD2. CDR1 and CDR2 (germline): MNHEY, SVGEGT. V gave up 6 bases and J gave up 4 bases; unmatched junction bases: 2. CDR3 size: 14 residues.

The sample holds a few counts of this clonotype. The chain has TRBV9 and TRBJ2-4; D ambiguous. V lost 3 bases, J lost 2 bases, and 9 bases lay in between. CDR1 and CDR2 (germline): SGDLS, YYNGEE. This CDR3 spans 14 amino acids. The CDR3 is CASSAHQSKNIQYF. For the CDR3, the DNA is TGTGCCAGCAGCGCCCACCAGTCCAAAAACATTCAGTACTTC.

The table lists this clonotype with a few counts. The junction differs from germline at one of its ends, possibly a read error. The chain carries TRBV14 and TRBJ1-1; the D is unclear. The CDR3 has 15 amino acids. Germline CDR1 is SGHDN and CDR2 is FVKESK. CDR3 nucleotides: TGTGCCTGCAGCCAACTTCTGGGAATGAACACTGAAGCTTTCTTT. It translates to CACSQLLGMNTEAFF.

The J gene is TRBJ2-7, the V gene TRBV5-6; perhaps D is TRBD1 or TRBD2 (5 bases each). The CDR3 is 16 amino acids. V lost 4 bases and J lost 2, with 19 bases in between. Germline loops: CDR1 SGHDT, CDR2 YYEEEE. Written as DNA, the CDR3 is TGTGCCAGCAGCAACGGACCGGATGGGACCCCCTACGAGCAGTACTTC. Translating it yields CASSNGPDGTPYEQYF.

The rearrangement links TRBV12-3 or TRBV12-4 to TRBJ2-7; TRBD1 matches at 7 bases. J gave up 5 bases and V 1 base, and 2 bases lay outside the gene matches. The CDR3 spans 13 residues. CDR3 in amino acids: CASSLGQGNEQYV. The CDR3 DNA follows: TGTGCCAGCAGTTTAGGACAGGGCAACGAGCAGTACGTC.

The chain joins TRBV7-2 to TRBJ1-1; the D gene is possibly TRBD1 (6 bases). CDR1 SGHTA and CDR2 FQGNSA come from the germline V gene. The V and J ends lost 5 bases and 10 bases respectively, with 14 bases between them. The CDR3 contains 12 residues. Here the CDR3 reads CASSTQGQVAFF. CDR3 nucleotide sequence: TGTGCCAGCAGCACACAGGGTCAGGTAGCTTTCTTT.

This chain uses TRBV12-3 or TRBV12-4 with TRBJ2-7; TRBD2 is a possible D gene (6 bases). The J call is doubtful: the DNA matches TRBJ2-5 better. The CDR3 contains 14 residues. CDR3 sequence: CASSLLALQETQYF. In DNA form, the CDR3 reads TGTGCCAGCAGCCTACTAGCTTTACAAGAGACCCAGTACTTC.

CDR3 sequence (DNA): TGCGCCAGCAGCTTTAATCAAGCGGGAGGGAACACCGGGGAGCTGTTTTTT. It encodes CASSFNQAGGNTGELFF. V is TRBV5-1 and J is TRBJ2-2, with TRBD2 identical over 9 bases. The CDR3 runs 17 residues. CDR1 and CDR2 from the germline V gene are SGHRS and YFSETQ. V shed 2 bases, J shed 1 base, and the junction held 6 bases outside the gene matches.

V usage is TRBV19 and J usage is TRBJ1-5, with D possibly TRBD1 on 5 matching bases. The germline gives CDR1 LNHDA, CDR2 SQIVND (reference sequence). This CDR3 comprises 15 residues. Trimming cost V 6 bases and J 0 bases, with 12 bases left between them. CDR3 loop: CASRGVLYSNQPQHF. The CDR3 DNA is TGTGCCAGTAGGGGGGTCCTTTATAGCAATCAGCCCCAGCATTTT.

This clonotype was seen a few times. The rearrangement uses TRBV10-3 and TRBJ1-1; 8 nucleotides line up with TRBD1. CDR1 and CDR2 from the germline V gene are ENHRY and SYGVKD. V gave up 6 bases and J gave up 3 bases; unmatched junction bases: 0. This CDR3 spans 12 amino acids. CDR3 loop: CAIRGQDTEAFF. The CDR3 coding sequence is TGTGCCATCAGGGGACAGGACACTGAAGCTTTCTTT.

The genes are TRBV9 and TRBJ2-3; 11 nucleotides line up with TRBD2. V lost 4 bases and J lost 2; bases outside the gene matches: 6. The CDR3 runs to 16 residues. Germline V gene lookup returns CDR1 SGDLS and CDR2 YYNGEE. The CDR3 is CASSRRTSGFTDTQYF. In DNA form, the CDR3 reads TGTGCCAGCAGCCGGCGGACTAGCGGGTTCACAGATACGCAGTATTTT.

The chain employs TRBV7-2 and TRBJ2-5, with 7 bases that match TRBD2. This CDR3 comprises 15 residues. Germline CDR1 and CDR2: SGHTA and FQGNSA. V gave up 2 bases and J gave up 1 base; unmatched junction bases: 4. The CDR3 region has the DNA TGTGCCAGCAGCTTATGGGCTAGCGGCCAAGAGACCCAGTACTTC. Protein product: CASSLWASGQETQYF.

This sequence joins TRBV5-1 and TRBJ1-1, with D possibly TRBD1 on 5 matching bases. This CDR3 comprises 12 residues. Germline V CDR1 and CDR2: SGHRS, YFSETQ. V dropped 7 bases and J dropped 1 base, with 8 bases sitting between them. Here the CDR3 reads CASGGQNTEAFF. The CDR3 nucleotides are TGCGCCAGCGGCGGACAGAACACTGAAGCTTTCTTT.

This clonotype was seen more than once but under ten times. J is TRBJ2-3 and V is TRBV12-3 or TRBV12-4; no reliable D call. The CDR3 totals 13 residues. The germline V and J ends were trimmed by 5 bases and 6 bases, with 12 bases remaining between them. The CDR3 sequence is CASSLNPRDTQYF. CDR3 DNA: TGTGCCAGCAGTCTCAACCCGAGGGATACGCAGTATTTT.

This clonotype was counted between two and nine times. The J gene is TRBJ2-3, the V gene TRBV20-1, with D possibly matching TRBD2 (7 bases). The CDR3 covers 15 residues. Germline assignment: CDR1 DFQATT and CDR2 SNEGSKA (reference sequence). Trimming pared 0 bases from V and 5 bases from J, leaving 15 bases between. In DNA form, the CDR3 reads TGCAGTGCTAGAGATTGGGGGGGGGCCATAGATACGCAGTATTTT. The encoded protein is CSARDWGGAIDTQYF.

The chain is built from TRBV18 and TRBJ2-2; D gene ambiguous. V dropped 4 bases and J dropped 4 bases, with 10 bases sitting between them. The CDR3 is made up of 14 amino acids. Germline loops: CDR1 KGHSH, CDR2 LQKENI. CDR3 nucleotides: TGTGCCAGCTCACTCAACGTCGGCACCGGGGAGCTGTTTTTT. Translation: CASSLNVGTGELFF.

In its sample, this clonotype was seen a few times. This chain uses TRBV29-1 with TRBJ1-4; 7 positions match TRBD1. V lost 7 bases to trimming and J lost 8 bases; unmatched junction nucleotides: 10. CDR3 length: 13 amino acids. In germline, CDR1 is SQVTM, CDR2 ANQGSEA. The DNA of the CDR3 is TGCAGCGCCTCCGGGACAGTGGGCGAAAAACTGTTTTTT. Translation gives CSASGTVGEKLFF.